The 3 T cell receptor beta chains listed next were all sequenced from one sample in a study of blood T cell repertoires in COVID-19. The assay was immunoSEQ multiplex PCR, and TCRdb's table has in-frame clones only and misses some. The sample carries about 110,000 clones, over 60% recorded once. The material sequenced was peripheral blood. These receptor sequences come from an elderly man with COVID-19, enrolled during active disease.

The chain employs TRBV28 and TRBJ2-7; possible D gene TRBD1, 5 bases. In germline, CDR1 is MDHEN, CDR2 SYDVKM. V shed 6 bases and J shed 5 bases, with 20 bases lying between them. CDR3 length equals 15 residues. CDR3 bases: TGTGCCAGCAGCAATTACCTGGACATTCCCCACGAGCAGTACTTC. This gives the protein CASSNYLDIPHEQYF.

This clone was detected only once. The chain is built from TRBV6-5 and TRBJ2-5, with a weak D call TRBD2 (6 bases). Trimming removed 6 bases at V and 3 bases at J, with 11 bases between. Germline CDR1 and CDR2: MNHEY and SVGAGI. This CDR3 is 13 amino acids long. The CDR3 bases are TGTGCCAGCAGGAGACTAGTTAAAGAGACCCAGTACTTC. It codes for CASRRLVKETQYF.

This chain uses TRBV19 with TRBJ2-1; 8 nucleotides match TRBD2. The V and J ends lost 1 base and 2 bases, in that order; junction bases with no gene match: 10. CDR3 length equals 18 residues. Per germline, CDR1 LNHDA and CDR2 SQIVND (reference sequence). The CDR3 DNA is TGTGCCAGTAGTATAGCGGGAGGGCCTTTCGTCGCCTACAATGAGCAGTTCTTC. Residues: CASSIAGGPFVAYNEQFF. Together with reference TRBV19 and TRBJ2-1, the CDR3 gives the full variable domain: DGGITQSPKYLFRKEGQNVTLSCEQNLNHDAMYWYRQDPGQGLRLIYYSQIVNDFQKGDIAEGYSVSREKKESFPLTVTSAQKNPTAFYLCASSIAGGPFVAYNEQFFGPGTRLTVL.